Below, 13 T cell receptor beta chains from the same sample are listed, as sequenced in a study of technical replicates of blood from several donors. The method was immunoSEQ multiplex PCR; TCRdb's version includes in-frame clones alone and lacks a portion of them. This sample has roughly 70,000 clones, with about 97% found just once. Sequencing used T cells isolated from PBMCs. The receptors shown here come from a human donor in good health.

The chain couples TRBV28 to TRBJ2-7; 12 nucleotides agree with TRBD2. V trimming: 4 bases; J trimming: 0 bases; junction bases outside the gene matches: 13. The CDR3 loop spans 19 amino acids. The germline gives CDR1 MDHEN, CDR2 SYDVKM. The CDR3 loop is CASSSPGLAGLKSSYEQYF. CDR3 nucleotides: TGTGCCAGCAGTTCTCCGGGACTAGCGGGCCTGAAGAGCTCCTACGAGCAGTACTTC.

The V and J genes are TRBV5-4 and TRBJ2-7, with 9 bases fitting TRBD2. The CDR3 runs to 15 residues. Trimming removed 7 bases from V and 1 base from J; junction bases left unmatched: 9. Germline CDR1 is SGHNT and CDR2 is YYREEE (reference sequence). Written as DNA, the CDR3 is TGTGCCAGCTCCCACAAGACTAGCGGTTCCTACGAGCAGTACTTC. Protein sequence: CASSHKTSGSYEQYF.

V usage is TRBV28 and J usage is TRBJ2-4, with 8 bases lining up with TRBD2. The V segment lost 6 bases and the J segment 5 bases; nucleotides outside the gene matches: 6. Germline V gene sequence: CDR1 MDHEN, CDR2 SYDVKM. This CDR3 spans 14 amino acids. The CDR3 DNA follows: TGTGCCAGCAGCATAGCGGGACGTCAAAACATTCAGTACTTC. This translates into CASSIAGRQNIQYF.

The chain uses TRBV4-1 and TRBJ2-1; D gene uncertain. Germline V gives CDR1 MGHRA, CDR2 YSYEKL. V was cut by 4 bases and J by 2 bases, with 15 bases left in between. This CDR3 contains 16 residues. The CDR3 region has the DNA TGCGCCAGCAGCCGACTGGTTGTTTCTCCCTACAATGAGCAGTTCTTC. Amino acid sequence: CASSRLVVSPYNEQFF.

Concerning this clone: At one end, the junction sequence differs from germline, possibly due to a read error. The chain recombines TRBV7-7 with TRBJ2-2; TRBD1 agrees at 7 bases. This CDR3 contains 15 residues. Germline CDR1 SSHAT, CDR2 FNYEAQ (reference sequence). CDR3 DNA sequence: TGTGCTAGCAGCTCCGACAGGGTGAACACCGGGGAGCTGTTTTTT. Protein sequence: CASSSDRVNTGELFF. Full variable domain (rest looked up from reference TRBV7-7 and TRBJ2-2): GAGVSQSPRYKVTKRGQDVTLRCDPISSHATLYWYQQALGQGPEFLTYFNYEAQPDKSGLPSDRFSAERPEGSISTLTIQRTEQRDSAMYRCASSSDRVNTGELFFGEGSRLTVL.

The J gene is TRBJ1-2, the V gene TRBV7-9; 8 nucleotides line up with TRBD1. The trim removed 3 bases at V and 6 bases at J, leaving 6 bases unmatched. The germline CDR1 and CDR2 sequences are SEHNR and FQNEAQ (reference sequence). The CDR3 length is 14 residues. CDR3 loop: CASSFTGGRNGYTF. DNA for the CDR3: TGTGCCAGCAGCTTTACAGGGGGTAGGAATGGCTACACCTTC.

V gene TRBV9 combines with J gene TRBJ2-1; D perhaps matches TRBD2 (5 bases). Germline CDR1 SGDLS, CDR2 YYNGEE. The CDR3 is 17 residues long. V was trimmed by 0 bases and J by 2 bases, leaving 15 bases between them. As DNA, the CDR3 is TGTGCCAGCAGCGTAGGGTCCGGACTCCACGCCTACAATGAGCAGTTCTTC. Translating gives CASSVGSGLHAYNEQFF.

The chain uses TRBV7-6 and TRBJ2-7, with 9 positions matching TRBD1. V gave up 6 bases and J gave up 3 bases; unmatched junction bases: 9. Looked up from germline, CDR1 is SGHVS and CDR2 is FNYEAQ. The CDR3 spans 15 residues. The CDR3 coding sequence is TGTGCCAGCAGGTTTGGGACAGGGAAGAACTACGAGCAGTACTTC. Its protein product is CASRFGTGKNYEQYF.

The chain combines TRBV18 with TRBJ2-2, with D possibly being TRBD1 (5 bases). This CDR3 is built from 17 residues. Germline V gene lookup returns CDR1 KGHSH and CDR2 LQKENI. Trimming pared 2 bases from V and 0 bases from J, leaving 13 bases between. The CDR3 nucleotides read TGTGCCAGCTCACCAACTACAGGTTTCGCGAACACCGGGGAGCTGTTTTTT. Translated, it gives CASSPTTGFANTGELFF.

The J gene is TRBJ2-1, the V gene TRBV18, with 10 bases aligning to TRBD2. Trimming cost V 3 bases and J 6 bases; bases outside gene matches: 5. Germline CDR1 KGHSH, CDR2 LQKENI. The CDR3 has 15 residues. CDR3 loop: CASSPQAGGPNEQFF. The CDR3 DNA follows: TGTGCCAGCTCACCCCAAGCGGGAGGGCCCAATGAGCAGTTCTTC.

The chain recombines TRBV7-2 with TRBJ2-1; D may be TRBD2 (5 bases). Germline V gene sequence: CDR1 SGHTA, CDR2 FQGNSA. This CDR3 comprises 14 residues. V was shortened by 5 bases and J by 8 bases, with 16 bases between the two germline ends. CDR3 region: CASSPPRVGDEQFF. DNA for the CDR3: TGTGCCAGCAGCCCACCACGAGTCGGGGATGAGCAGTTCTTC.

This chain joins TRBV7-3 and TRBJ1-4; 8 bases align to TRBD1. J gave up 5 bases and V 5 bases, and 7 bases lay outside the gene matches. In germline, CDR1 is SGHTA, CDR2 FQGTGA. There are 15 residues in the CDR3. The CDR3 region is CASSQGQGVNEKLFF. CDR3 sequence (DNA): TGTGCCAGCAGCCAAGGACAGGGAGTGAATGAAAAACTGTTTTTT.

The chain is built from TRBV25-1 and TRBJ2-1; 14 bases match TRBD2. J gave up 10 bases and V 3 bases, and 5 bases lay outside the gene matches. This CDR3 has 15 amino acids. Germline CDR1 and CDR2: MGHDK and SYGVNS. CDR3 DNA: TGTGCCAGCAGTGAGGGACTAGCGGGAGCAGGAGAGCAGTTCTTC. Protein sequence: CASSEGLAGAGEQFF.